These 29 T cell receptor beta chains originate from one sample sequenced in a study of EBV T-cell therapy then PD-1 blockade in nasopharyngeal carcinoma (dated by TCRdb to about 2021). Their cognate antigens are unknown. The library relied on the immunoSEQ multiplex PCR assay. Drawn from immuneACCESS, this table holds only the in-frame rearrangements with V and J called that TCRdb kept. Clones are partly lost; checked studies trace under half to an unresolved V gene and leave the rest unexplained. In all, the sample holds tens of thousands of clones, and nearly 85% of those were seen once. The ten biggest clones cover about 27% of the sample. Sample treatment or condition, as interpreted from the label and publication: AdE1-LMPpoly-expanded autologous EBV-specific T-cell therapy followed by anti-PD-1 nivolumab. Sample: CD8+ T cells from blood, taken between days 55 and 70 from a patient whose treatment included autologous EBV-specific T cells and nivolumab. Every receptor here comes from a man aged 35 to 55 with nasopharyngeal carcinoma.

CDR3 nucleotide sequence: TGTGCCAGCAGTGGAGACACCTACAATGAGCAGTTCTTC. Residues: CASSGDTYNEQFF. The rearrangement links TRBV6-4 to TRBJ2-1, with D unclear. The germline V gene has CDR1 MRHNA and CDR2 SNTAGT. The CDR3 loop spans 13 amino acids. V was trimmed by 4 bases and J by 2 bases, leaving 6 bases between them.

DNA of the CDR3: TGTGCCAGCAGTTTGGCGAGGGAGGGGAACACTGAAGCTTTCTTT. Its translation is CASSLAREGNTEAFF. V gene TRBV28 combines with J gene TRBJ1-1; D is undetermined. Germline V CDR1 and CDR2: MDHEN, SYDVKM. Trimming stripped 3 bases from V and 1 base from J, with 12 bases between. The CDR3 has 15 residues. The full variable domain, with the rest looked up from reference TRBV28 and TRBJ1-1, is DVKVTQSSRYLVKRTGEKVFLECVQDMDHENMFWYRQDPGLGLRLIYFSYDVKMKEKGDIPEGYSVSREKKERFSLILESASTNQTSMYLCASSLAREGNTEAFFGQGTRLTVV.

This chain links TRBV4-3 with TRBJ1-3, with D tentatively TRBD1 (6 bases). This CDR3 comprises 16 residues. Germline CDR1 LGHNA, CDR2 YSLEER. The germline V and J ends were trimmed by 1 base and 3 bases, with 13 bases remaining between them. CDR3 loop: CASSQVSGGGGNTIYF. As DNA, the CDR3 is TGCGCCAGCAGCCAAGTGTCTGGGGGCGGTGGAAACACCATATATTTT.

The chain employs TRBV9 and TRBJ1-2; D unresolved. Germline loops: CDR1 SGDLS, CDR2 YYNGEE. The germline V and J ends were trimmed by 7 bases and 4 bases, with 11 bases remaining between them. The length of the CDR3 is 12 residues. CDR3 amino acids: CASFALPYGYTF. The CDR3 DNA is TGTGCCAGCTTCGCGCTTCCCTATGGCTACACCTTC.

The V gene is TRBV4-1, the J gene TRBJ2-3, with 10 bases that match TRBD2. Unmatched junction bases numbered 7, after V lost 6 bases and J lost 4 bases. This CDR3 is 15 amino acids long. Germline loops: CDR1 MGHRA, CDR2 YSYEKL. The CDR3 nucleotides read TGCGCCAGCAGTCTAAGCGGGGGGGCGGCAGATACGCAGTATTTT. Encoded protein: CASSLSGGAADTQYF.

The chain recombines TRBV14 with TRBJ2-5; D unclear. Per germline, CDR1 SGHDN and CDR2 FVKESK. There are 13 residues in the CDR3. The V end was cut by 4 bases, the J end by 4 bases, with 10 bases between. The CDR3 sequence is CASSRWSLETQYF. The CDR3 nucleotides are TGTGCCAGCAGCCGTTGGTCATTAGAGACCCAGTACTTC.

CDR3 bases: TGTGCCAGCAAGGGACAGGGGAACACTGAAGCTTTCTTT. Amino acids: CASKGQGNTEAFF. The chain combines TRBV6-5 with TRBJ1-1, with TRBD1 identical over 9 bases. Germline V CDR1 and CDR2: MNHEY, SVGAGI. The CDR3 loop spans 13 amino acids. The junction had 1 base not matched to a gene; V was cut back by 7 bases and J by 1 base.

CDR3 sequence reads: CASSLESTVYGYTF. The DNA for the CDR3 is TGCGCCAGCAGCTTGGAATCTACCGTATATGGCTACACCTTC. The genes are TRBV5-1 and TRBJ1-2; D call uncertain. There are 14 residues in the CDR3. Looked up from germline, CDR1 is SGHRS and CDR2 is YFSETQ. V lost 0 bases and J lost 5, with 11 bases in between.

This chain uses TRBV15 with TRBJ2-3, with 7 bases fitting TRBD1. CDR1 LNHNV and CDR2 YYDKDF come from the germline V gene (reference sequence). The J segment lost 3 bases and the V segment lost 1 base, leaving 4 bases of the junction unmatched. The CDR3 consists of 15 residues. The CDR3 spells CATSRGQGITDTQYF. The CDR3 nucleotides are TGTGCCACCAGCAGAGGACAGGGTATAACAGATACGCAGTATTTT.

This clone has a single count. The genes are TRBV19 and TRBJ2-2; a possible D gene is TRBD2 (5 bases). Looked up from germline, CDR1 is LNHDA and CDR2 is SQIVND (reference sequence). V shed 11 bases and J shed 1 base, with 14 bases lying between them. The CDR3 is made up of 14 amino acids. CDR3 sequence reads: CAGGGQVNTGELFF. The CDR3 bases are TGTGCCGGAGGTGGGCAGGTGAACACCGGGGAGCTGTTTTTT.

This clone was observed once. This sequence joins TRBV5-5 and TRBJ2-7; no clear D gene. Per germline, CDR1 SGHKS and CDR2 YYEKEE (reference sequence). The CDR3 loop spans 13 amino acids. V was shortened by 4 bases and J by 2 bases, with 10 bases between the two germline ends. The CDR3 loop reads CASSRDTAYEQYF. CDR3 nucleotides: TGTGCCAGCAGCCGAGACACGGCCTACGAGCAGTACTTC.

V and J are TRBV4-1 and TRBJ2-3; D is uncertain. Trimming removed 5 bases at V and 3 bases at J, with 6 bases between. The CDR3 totals 12 residues. From germline, CDR1 is MGHRA and CDR2 YSYEKL. The CDR3 spells CASSTRTDTQYF. The CDR3 nucleotides read TGCGCCAGCAGCACCCGAACAGATACGCAGTATTTT.

The chain recombines TRBV6-2 or TRBV6-3 with TRBJ2-3; maybe TRBD2 (6 bases). Per the germline V gene, CDR1 is MNHEY and CDR2 is SVGEGT. V was shortened by 1 base and J by 3 bases, with 8 bases between the two germline ends. This CDR3 contains 14 residues. CDR3 amino acids: CASSYWRGTDTQYF. The CDR3 DNA follows: TGTGCCAGCAGTTACTGGCGGGGAACAGATACGCAGTATTTT.

The genes are TRBV2 and TRBJ2-3; the D gene could be TRBD1 or TRBD2 (5 bases each). The CDR3 spans 16 residues. The V and J ends lost 7 bases and 0 bases respectively, with 17 bases between them. CDR1 SNHLY and CDR2 FYNNEI come from the germline V gene. CDR3 DNA sequence: TGTGCCAGCAAGGGGAGAATAGCAGACAGCACAGATACGCAGTATTTT. As protein: CASKGRIADSTDTQYF.

The chain recombines TRBV2 with TRBJ1-2; no clear D gene. Germline-derived CDR1 and CDR2 are SNHLY and FYNNEI. The V and J ends lost 6 bases and 4 bases respectively, with 12 bases between them. The CDR3 covers 13 residues. In nucleotides, the CDR3 is TGTGCCAGCAGGACGTCGGGCCTCTATGGCTACACCTTC. It is translated as CASRTSGLYGYTF.

This clone was seen just once. The chain combines TRBV24-1 with TRBJ2-3; TRBD2 matches 8 bases. The CDR3 consists of 17 residues. Germline values: CDR1 KGHDR, CDR2 SFDVKD. V lost 5 bases and J lost 4; bases outside the gene matches: 13. The CDR3 loop is CATSGGTRKTRADTQYF. The CDR3 nucleotides are TGTGCCACCAGTGGCGGGACTAGGAAAACTCGCGCAGATACGCAGTATTTT.

The CDR3 DNA reads TGTGCCAGTAGTATAGAGGGCTACACGAACACCGGGGAGCTGTTTTTT. This gives the protein CASSIEGYTNTGELFF. The chain joins TRBV19 to TRBJ2-2; D not resolved. The ends were cut back, 0 bases at V and 0 bases at J, with 8 bases in the middle. The CDR3 covers 16 residues. Per the germline V gene, CDR1 is LNHDA and CDR2 is SQIVND (reference sequence).

A note on this clone: The same CDR3 arises from other DNA sequences in this sample as well. This sequence joins TRBV13 and TRBJ2-7, with D possibly being TRBD1 (6 bases). CDR1 and CDR2 (germline): PRHDT, FYEKMQ (reference sequence). Trimming stripped 0 bases from V and 2 bases from J, with 8 bases between. The length of the CDR3 is 14 residues. CDR3 in amino acids: CASSLGQGTYEQYF. The CDR3 nucleotides read TGTGCCAGCAGCTTAGGACAGGGAACCTACGAGCAGTACTTC.

J is TRBJ2-6 and V is TRBV9; 9 bases map to TRBD1. From germline, CDR1 is SGDLS and CDR2 YYNGEE. V trimming: 4 bases; J trimming: 2 bases; junction bases outside the gene matches: 13. The CDR3 runs to 19 residues. Here the CDR3 DNA reads TGTGCCAGCAGCCCGCGGACAGGGGCGCTAGATACTGGGGCCAACGTCCTGACTTTC. The encoded protein is CASSPRTGALDTGANVLTF. Supplemented by reference TRBV9 and TRBJ2-6, the full variable domain reads DSGVTQTPKHLITATGQRVTLRCSPRSGDLSVYWYQQSLDQGLQFLIQYYNGEERAKGNILERFSAQQFPDLHSELNLSSLELGDSALYFCASSPRTGALDTGANVLTFGAGSRLTVL.

J is TRBJ2-2 and V is TRBV6-4; no reliable D call. The ends were cut back, 3 bases at V and 1 base at J, with 3 bases in the middle. This CDR3 is 13 amino acids long. The germline V gene has CDR1 MRHNA and CDR2 SNTAGT. In nucleotides, the CDR3 is TGTGCCAGCAGTGAAGGGAACACCGGGGAGCTGTTTTTT. Its protein product is CASSEGNTGELFF.

The CDR3 nucleotides read TGCGCCAGCAGCCAAGATAAAGGCACTGAAGCTTTCTTT. This sequence encodes CASSQDKGTEAFF. The J gene is TRBJ1-1, the V gene TRBV4-3; D remains unclear. CDR1 LGHNA and CDR2 YSLEER come from the germline V gene. The CDR3 totals 13 residues. The germline V and J ends were trimmed by 0 bases and 4 bases, with 6 bases remaining between them.

Worth noting for this clone: One end of the junction varies from germline; a read error may be responsible. CDR3 in DNA: TGTGCCAGCAGTGAAGTTGGCGAGGACCCAAGGGGGTTT. This gives the protein CASSEVGEDPRGF. The rearrangement links TRBV2 to TRBJ1-5; perhaps TRBD1 as D (6 bases). This CDR3 is built from 13 residues. In germline, CDR1 is SNHLY, CDR2 FYNNEI.

The chain carries TRBV9 and TRBJ1-2; no firm D call. Germline V gene sequence: CDR1 SGDLS, CDR2 YYNGEE. CDR3 length: 15 residues. Between the trimmed V and J ends, which lost 3 bases and 5 bases, there was a span of 17 bases. The CDR3 bases are TGTGCCAGCAGCGGGACCACCGGGGTGCAATATGGCTACACCTTC. As protein: CASSGTTGVQYGYTF.

V usage is TRBV5-5 and J usage is TRBJ1-3, with a weak D call TRBD1 (5 bases). CDR3 length equals 19 residues. V lost 0 bases and J 0 bases, leaving 19 bases between the germline ends. Germline V lookup: CDR1 SGHKS, CDR2 YYEKEE (reference sequence). The CDR3 loop is CASSLGGSRTPSSGNTIYF. The CDR3 region has the DNA TGTGCCAGCAGCTTGGGAGGTAGTAGGACACCGAGCTCTGGAAACACCATATATTTT. The full variable domain, rest sourced from reference TRBV5-5 and TRBJ1-3, is DAGVTQSPTHLIKTRGQQVTLRCSPISGHKSVSWYQQVLGQGPQFIFQYYEKEERGRGNFPDRFSARQFPNYSSELNVNALLLGDSALYLCASSLGGSRTPSSGNTIYFGEGSWLTVV.

The chain combines TRBV15 with TRBJ2-7; D possibly corresponds to TRBD1 (5 bases). Trimming stripped 5 bases from V and 5 bases from J, with 16 bases between. CDR3 length: 14 amino acids. In germline, CDR1 is LNHNV, CDR2 YYDKDF (reference sequence). In DNA form, the CDR3 reads TGTGCCACCAGCGGTTCCGGCAGGGCAAACGAGCAGTACTTC. As protein: CATSGSGRANEQYF.

The V call is TRBV27, the J call TRBJ1-2, with no clear D. V shed 3 bases and J shed 2 bases, with 13 bases lying between them. Germline CDR1 is MNHEY and CDR2 is SMNVEV (reference sequence). The CDR3 sequence is 15 residues long. The CDR3 DNA is TGTGCCAGCAGTTTCACCCCCTCGGCCAACTATGGCTACACCTTC. It codes for CASSFTPSANYGYTF.

The chain is built from TRBV11-2 and TRBJ2-2; no firm D call. Germline CDR1 reads SGHAT; CDR2 reads FQNNGV. This CDR3 contains 16 residues. Between the trimmed V and J ends, which lost 7 bases and 0 bases, there was a span of 15 bases. The DNA for the CDR3 is TGTGCCAGCACCGTGGCTTTAGAGCCGAACACCGGGGAGCTGTTTTTT. This sequence encodes CASTVALEPNTGELFF.

The V gene is TRBV4-3, the J gene TRBJ1-2; 8 positions agree with TRBD1. Germline CDR1 LGHNA, CDR2 YSLEER. The CDR3 sequence is 14 residues long. The V segment lost 3 bases and the J segment 4 bases; nucleotides outside the gene matches: 4. The CDR3 spells CASSQDRVGYGYTF. The DNA for the CDR3 is TGCGCCAGCAGCCAGGACAGGGTGGGCTATGGCTACACCTTC.

The V gene is TRBV9, the J gene TRBJ2-7; D remains unclear. This CDR3 region has 13 residues. Trimming removed 0 bases at V and 4 bases at J, with 8 bases between. Per germline, CDR1 SGDLS and CDR2 YYNGEE. The CDR3 bases are TGTGCCAGCAGCGTAGAAGCTGGGTACGAGCAGTACTTC. Its translation: CASSVEAGYEQYF.